The 14 T cell receptor beta chains below come from one sample, sequenced in a study of vaccination effects on CD4 cells after COVID-19 (dated by TCRdb to the early 2020s). What these receptors recognize is not known. The ViraFEST assay stimulated PBMC with viral peptide pools and then used TCR sequencing to identify antigen-specific CD4+ T cell clonotypes by expansion. After less than eleven days of culture, CD4+ T cells were isolated with the EasySep CD4+ T cell isolation kit. None of the healthy vaccine recipients had a prior SARS-CoV-2 infection, which was confirmed by nucleocapsid antibody tests that came back negative both before and after vaccination. Receptors were amplified or captured by the immunoSEQ multiplex PCR assay. TCRdb took over this immuneACCESS table, retaining in-frame rearrangements with V and J assigned. Such tables are incomplete; in checked studies, under half of the missing clones stem from an unresolved V gene, and the remainder is unexplained. The sample table records around 60,000 clones; roughly three quarters of these occur just once. Jointly, the top ten make up 2.5% to 3.5% of the sample.

The specimen was CD4+ T cells from PBMCs cultured with HCoV-NL63 spike peptides, collected before COVID-19 vaccination. In the paper's terms, the cell subset or site label means: HCoV-NL63 spike overlapping peptide pool stimulation. These TCRs come from a human donor who received a COVID-19 vaccine.

Comment on this clone: The limits of the CDR3 on the DNA are not certain, so only TCRdb's listed CDR3 is given. This chain connects TRBV5-1 to TRBJ1-1. Germline V gene data show CDR1 as SGHRS and CDR2 as YFSETQ. The CDR3 has 16 residues if both end residues are counted. This CDR3 is CASSFGAGNVNTEAFF.

This chain connects TRBV5-5 to TRBJ1-4; a weak D match, TRBD1 (6 bases). Germline CDR1 and CDR2: SGHKS and YYEKEE (reference sequence). Trimming took 1 base from V and 6 from J, leaving 10 bases between them. CDR3 length equals 14 residues. DNA of the CDR3: TGTGCCAGCAGCTTGTGGGGGCAAGATGAAAAACTGTTTTTT. It codes for CASSLWGQDEKLFF.

The gene calls are TRBV2 and TRBJ1-5; no clear D. This CDR3 has 14 residues. Germline V lookup: CDR1 SNHLY, CDR2 FYNNEI. V was shortened by 3 bases and J by 1 base, with 7 bases between the two germline ends. This CDR3 is CASSDRMSNQPQHF. The CDR3 DNA sequence: TGTGCCAGCAGTGACAGGATGAGCAATCAGCCCCAGCATTTT.

The chain is built from TRBV18 and TRBJ2-3; D not resolved. The CDR3 length is 14 residues. Trimming removed 0 bases at V and 2 bases at J, with 6 bases between. Germline-derived CDR1 and CDR2 are KGHSH and LQKENI. CDR3 DNA sequence: TGTGCCAGCTCACCACCAAGACACACAGATACGCAGTATTTT. Its protein product is CASSPPRHTDTQYF.

The gene calls are TRBV5-1 and TRBJ2-3; unclear D gene. CDR3 size: 13 residues. Germline loops: CDR1 SGHRS, CDR2 YFSETQ. V was shortened by 1 base and J by 5 bases, with 8 bases between the two germline ends. CDR3 DNA sequence: TGCGCCAGCAGCTTGTCCTGGGGAGATACGCAGTATTTT. This encodes CASSLSWGDTQYF.

This clone came up a few times. The chain employs TRBV15 and TRBJ1-2, with D perhaps matching TRBD1 (5 bases). This CDR3 contains 15 residues. Trimming took off 0 bases at V and 8 bases at J, with 16 bases between the two ends. Germline assignment: CDR1 LNHNV and CDR2 YYDKDF (reference sequence). The CDR3: CATSRDGPGVGGYTF. The CDR3 DNA reads TGTGCCACCAGCAGAGATGGACCGGGGGTTGGAGGCTACACCTTC. Drawing the rest from reference TRBV15 and TRBJ1-2, the complete variable domain is DAMVIQNPRYQVTQFGKPVTLSCSQTLNHNVMYWYQQKSSQAPKLLFHYYDKDFNNEADTPDNFQSRRPNTSFCFLDIRSPGLGDTAMYLCATSRDGPGVGGYTFGSGTRLTVV.

The rearrangement uses TRBV7-9 and TRBJ2-7; D is possibly TRBD2 (6 bases). This CDR3 contains 13 residues. Trimming shortened V by 5 bases and J by 7 bases, and 15 bases separated the two germline ends. Germline V gene sequence: CDR1 SEHNR, CDR2 FQNEAQ (reference sequence). This chain's CDR3 is CASSMMGGGEQYV. In DNA, the CDR3 is TGTGCCAGCAGCATGATGGGAGGCGGGGAGCAGTACGTC.

This clone was picked up a small number of times. The J gene is TRBJ1-1, the V gene TRBV6-5; 7 nucleotides agree with TRBD1. Germline CDR1 MNHEY, CDR2 SVGAGI. The CDR3 is 13 amino acids. The trim removed 4 bases at V and 5 bases at J, leaving 4 bases unmatched. The CDR3 DNA follows: TGTGCCAGCAGTTCCCCGACAGGGACTGAAGCTTTCTTT. It specifies CASSSPTGTEAFF.

This chain joins TRBV18 and TRBJ2-6; 10 bases line up with TRBD2. J gave up 0 bases and V 3 bases, and 8 bases lay outside the gene matches. The CDR3 runs to 19 residues. Germline V gives CDR1 KGHSH, CDR2 LQKENI. The CDR3 bases are TGTGCCAGCTCACCGTTCGGACTAGCGGATAACTCTGGGGCCAACGTCCTGACTTTC. This translates into CASSPFGLADNSGANVLTF.

The sample holds one count of this clone. CDR3 coding DNA: TGCAGCGTCCTACGGACAGGCCAAGAGACCCAGTACTTC. Residues: CSVLRTGQETQYF. The chain has TRBV29-1 and TRBJ2-5; TRBD1 matches 7 bases. The CDR3 loop spans 13 amino acids. Germline CDR1 SQVTM, CDR2 ANQGSEA. Unmatched junction bases numbered 5, after V lost 6 bases and J lost 1 base.

The V gene is TRBV5-1, the J gene TRBJ2-1, with TRBD1 matching 8 bases. The CDR3 spans 12 residues. V was clipped by 4 bases and J by 8 bases; unmatched bases: 2. From germline, CDR1 is SGHRS and CDR2 YFSETQ. CDR3 nucleotides: TGCGCCAGCAGCCACAGGGGGGATGAGCAGTTCTTC. Translated: CASSHRGDEQFF. Combining the CDR3 with reference TRBV5-1 and TRBJ2-1 gives the whole variable domain KAGVTQTPRYLIKTRGQQVTLSCSPISGHRSVSWYQQTPGQGLQFLFEYFSETQRNKGNFPGRFSGRQFSNSRSEMNVSTLELGDSALYLCASSHRGDEQFFGPGTRLTVL.

The V call is TRBV24-1, the J call TRBJ2-2, with D uncertain. V gave up 0 bases and J gave up 6 bases, with 1 base separating them. CDR1 and CDR2 (germline): KGHDR, SFDVKD. The CDR3 has 12 residues. CDR3 region: CATSDLAGELFF. In nucleotides, the CDR3 is TGTGCCACCAGTGATTTGGCCGGGGAGCTGTTTTTT.

This clone was counted a few times. The J gene is TRBJ1-2, the V gene TRBV20-1; TRBD1 might be the D (5 bases). CDR3 length: 16 residues. Germline V gene lookup returns CDR1 DFQATT and CDR2 SNEGSKA (reference sequence). V lost 3 bases, J lost 4 bases, and 21 bases lay in between. The CDR3, as DNA: TGCAGTGCTAGTATGCGTCCGCGCGGGGCGGGCTATGGCTACACCTTC. The encoded protein is CSASMRPRGAGYGYTF.

This rearrangement joins TRBV11-1 to TRBJ2-3; D perhaps matches TRBD1 (6 bases). The V end was cut by 6 bases, the J end by 2 bases, with 12 bases between. CDR1 is SGHAT and CDR2 is FQDESV in the germline V gene (reference sequence). CDR3 length equals 14 residues. This chain's CDR3 is CASRPTGSTDTQYF. The CDR3 DNA follows: TGTGCCAGCAGGCCGACAGGATCCACAGATACGCAGTATTTT.